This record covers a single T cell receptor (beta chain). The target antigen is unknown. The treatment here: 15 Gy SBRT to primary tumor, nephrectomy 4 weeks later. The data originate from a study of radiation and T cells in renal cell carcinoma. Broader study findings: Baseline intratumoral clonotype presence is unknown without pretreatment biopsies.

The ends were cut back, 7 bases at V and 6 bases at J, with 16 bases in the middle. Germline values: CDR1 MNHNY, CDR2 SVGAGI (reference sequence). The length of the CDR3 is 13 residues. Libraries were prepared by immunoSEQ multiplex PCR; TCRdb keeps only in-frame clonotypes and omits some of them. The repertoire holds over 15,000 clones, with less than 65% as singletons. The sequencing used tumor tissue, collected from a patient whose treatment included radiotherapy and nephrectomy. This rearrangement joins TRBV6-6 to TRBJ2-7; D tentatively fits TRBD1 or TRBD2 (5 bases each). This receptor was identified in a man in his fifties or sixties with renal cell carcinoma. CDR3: CASKPEGTGEQYF. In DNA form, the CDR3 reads TGTGCCAGCAAACCAGAGGGGACCGGCGAGCAGTACTTC.